This T cell receptor (beta chain) was profiled in a study of blood T cells in healthy people across ages. Whole-study findings and limits: With naive T cell percentage, TCR beta diversity showed a strong correlation. Diversity estimated from one million T cells was considered an underestimate.

Germline CDR1 is SGHRS and CDR2 is YFSETQ. V lost 0 bases and J lost 3, with 7 bases in between. The CDR3 consists of 13 residues. This clonotype occurred many times. What it recognizes is unknown. Then a second PCR, running about 6 to 11 cycles, was carried out with a sample-barcoded 5' primer and a J-beta primer mix. TCRdb processed the 5' RACE reads anew with MiXCR; each CDR3 protein has one entry. This sample has about 690,000 distinct CDR3 sequences; 35% to 50% occur once, and the top ten carry around 30%. Caucasian individuals from Russia who were healthy and aged about 6 to 100 acted as donors. Peripheral blood was drawn, 7.5 to 10 milliliters per donor.

Sequenced input: blood. This receptor was identified in a man older than 75 in good health. The V call is TRBV5-1, the J call TRBJ2-7; D is unclear. The CDR3 DNA follows: TGCGCCAGCAGCTTGGGCGGCAACTACGAGCAGTACTTC. This translates into CASSLGGNYEQYF.